Each of the 5 T cell receptor beta chains below was sequenced from the same sample in a study of T cell changes during pregnancy in multiple sclerosis. Data came from immunoSEQ multiplex PCR; TCRdb stores just in-frame clones and leaves some out. The sample shows about 61,000 clones, about 94% of them seen only once. The sample consisted of CD8+ T cells from peripheral blood mononuclear cells, taken in the third trimester of pregnancy. The origin of the receptors is a female donor with multiple sclerosis, enrolled in a pregnancy study.

V usage is TRBV28 and J usage is TRBJ2-1; D is ambiguous. Trimming shortened V by 4 bases and J by 0 bases, and 10 bases separated the two germline ends. Germline lookup yields CDR1 MDHEN and CDR2 SYDVKM. CDR3 length equals 15 residues. CDR3 DNA: TGTGCCAGCAGTTATCGACAAAGCTCCTACAATGAGCAGTTCTTC. Translating it yields CASSYRQSSYNEQFF. Together with reference TRBV28 and TRBJ2-1, the CDR3 gives the full variable domain: DVKVTQSSRYLVKRTGEKVFLECVQDMDHENMFWYRQDPGLGLRLIYFSYDVKMKEKGDIPEGYSVSREKKERFSLILESASTNQTSMYLCASSYRQSSYNEQFFGPGTRLTVL.

The gene calls are TRBV7-3 and TRBJ2-3, with D maybe TRBD1 (5 bases). V dropped 5 bases and J dropped 9 bases, with 15 bases sitting between them. The germline CDR1 and CDR2 sequences are SGHTA and FQGTGA. The CDR3 sequence is 13 residues long. CDR3 DNA sequence: TGTGCCAGCAGCCCATCAGGGTCTGGGACGCAGTATTTT. It is translated as CASSPSGSGTQYF.

This clone was seen just once. The rearrangement joins TRBV6-1 to TRBJ2-7; D is possibly TRBD1 (6 bases). V was shortened by 2 bases and J by 3 bases, with 11 bases between the two germline ends. The germline V gene has CDR1 MNHNS and CDR2 SASEGT. The CDR3 is 14 amino acids. The CDR3 spells CASSESQGSYEQYF. CDR3 DNA: TGTGCCAGCAGTGAATCCCAGGGGAGCTACGAGCAGTACTTC.

The chain employs TRBV2 and TRBJ1-2; D may be TRBD1 (6 bases). V gave up 8 bases and J gave up 4 bases, with 20 bases separating them. Per the germline V gene, CDR1 is SNHLY and CDR2 is FYNNEI. CDR3 length equals 15 residues. CDR3 bases: TGTGCCAGCTGGGGGCCAAGGGCTGACGGCTATGGCTACACCTTC. This gives the protein CASWGPRADGYGYTF.

The rearrangement joins TRBV4-1 to TRBJ1-1; D might be TRBD1 (6 bases). Trimming removed 5 bases from V and 1 base from J, with 11 bases in between. The CDR3 consists of 14 residues. Germline values: CDR1 MGHRA, CDR2 YSYEKL. The CDR3 sequence: CASSFGQSNTEAFF. CDR3 nucleotide sequence: TGCGCCAGCAGCTTCGGACAGTCGAACACTGAAGCTTTCTTT.